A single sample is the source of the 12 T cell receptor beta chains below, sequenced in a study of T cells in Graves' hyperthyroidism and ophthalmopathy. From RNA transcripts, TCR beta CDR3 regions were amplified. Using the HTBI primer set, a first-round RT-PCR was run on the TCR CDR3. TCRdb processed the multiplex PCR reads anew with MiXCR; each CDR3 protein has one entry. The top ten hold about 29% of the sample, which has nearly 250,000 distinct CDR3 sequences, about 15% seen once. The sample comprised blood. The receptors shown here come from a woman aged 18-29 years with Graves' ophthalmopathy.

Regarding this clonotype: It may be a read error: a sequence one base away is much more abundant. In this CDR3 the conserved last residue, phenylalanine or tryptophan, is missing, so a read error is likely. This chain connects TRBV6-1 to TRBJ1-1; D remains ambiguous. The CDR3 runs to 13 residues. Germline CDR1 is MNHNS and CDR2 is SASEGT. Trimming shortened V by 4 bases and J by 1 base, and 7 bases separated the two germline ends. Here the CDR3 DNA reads TGTGCCAGCAGTGCCCTTTCGAACACTGAAGCTTTCCTT. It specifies CASSALSNTEAFL.

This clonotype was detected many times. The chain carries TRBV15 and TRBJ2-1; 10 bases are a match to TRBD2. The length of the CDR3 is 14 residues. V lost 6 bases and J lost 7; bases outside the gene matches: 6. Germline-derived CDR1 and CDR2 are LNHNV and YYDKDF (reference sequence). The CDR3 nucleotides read TGTGCCACCAGAGCGGGAGGGCCATTAAATGAGCAGTTCTTC. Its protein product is CATRAGGPLNEQFF.

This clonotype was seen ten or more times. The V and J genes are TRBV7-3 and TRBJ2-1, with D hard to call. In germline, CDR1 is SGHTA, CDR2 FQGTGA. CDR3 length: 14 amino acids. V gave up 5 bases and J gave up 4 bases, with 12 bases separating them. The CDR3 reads CASSPRPSYNEQFF. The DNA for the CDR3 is TGTGCCAGCAGCCCTCGGCCCTCATACAATGAGCAGTTCTTC.

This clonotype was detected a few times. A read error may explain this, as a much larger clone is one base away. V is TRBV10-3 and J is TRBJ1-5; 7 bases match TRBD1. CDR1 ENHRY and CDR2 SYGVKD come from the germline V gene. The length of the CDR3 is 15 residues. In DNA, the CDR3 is TGTGCCATCGGTGAGGGGCAGGGGGACAATCAGCCCCAGCATTTT. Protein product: CAIGEGQGDNQPQHF.

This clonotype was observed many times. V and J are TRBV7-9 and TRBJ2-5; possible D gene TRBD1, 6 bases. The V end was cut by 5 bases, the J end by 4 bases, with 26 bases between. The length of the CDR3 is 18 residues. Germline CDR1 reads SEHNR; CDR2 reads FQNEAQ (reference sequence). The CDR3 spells CASSPTPSGHPRGETQYF. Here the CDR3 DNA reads TGTGCCAGCAGCCCAACACCGTCGGGACATCCACGAGGAGAGACCCAGTACTTC.

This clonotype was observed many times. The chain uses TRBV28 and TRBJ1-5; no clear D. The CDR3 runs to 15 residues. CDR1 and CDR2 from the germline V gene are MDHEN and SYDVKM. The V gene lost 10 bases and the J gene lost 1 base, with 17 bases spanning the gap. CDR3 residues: CATRGGGRSNQPQHF. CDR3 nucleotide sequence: TGTGCCACCCGGGGTGGTGGTAGGAGCAATCAGCCCCAGCATTTT. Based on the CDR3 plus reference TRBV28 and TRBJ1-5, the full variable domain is DVKVTQSSRYLVKRTGEKVFLECVQDMDHENMFWYRQDPGLGLRLIYFSYDVKMKEKGDIPEGYSVSREKKERFSLILESASTNQTSMYLCATRGGGRSNQPQHFGDGTRLSIL.

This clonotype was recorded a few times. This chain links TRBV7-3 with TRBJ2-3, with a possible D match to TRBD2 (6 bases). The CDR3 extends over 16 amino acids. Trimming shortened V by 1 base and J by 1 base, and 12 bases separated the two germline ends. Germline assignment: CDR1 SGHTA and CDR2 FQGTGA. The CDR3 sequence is CASSLSLIAGTDTQYF. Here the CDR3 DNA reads TGTGCCAGCAGCTTAAGTTTGATAGCGGGCACAGATACGCAGTATTTT.

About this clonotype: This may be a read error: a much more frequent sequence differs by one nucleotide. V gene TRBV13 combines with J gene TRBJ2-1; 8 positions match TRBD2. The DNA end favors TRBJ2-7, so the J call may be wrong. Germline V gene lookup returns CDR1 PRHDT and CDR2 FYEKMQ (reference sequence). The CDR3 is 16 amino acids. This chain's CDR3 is CASTSLGSGIDNEQYF. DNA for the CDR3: TGTGCCAGCACCTCCCTGGGTAGCGGGATCGACAATGAGCAGTACTTC.

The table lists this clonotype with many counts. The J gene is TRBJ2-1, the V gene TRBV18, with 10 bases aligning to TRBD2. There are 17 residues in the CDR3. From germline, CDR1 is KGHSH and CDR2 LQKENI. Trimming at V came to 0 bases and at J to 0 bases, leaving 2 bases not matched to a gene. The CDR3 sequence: CASSPPSSGSSYNEQFF. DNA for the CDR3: TGTGCCAGCTCACCACCTTCTAGCGGGAGCTCCTACAATGAGCAGTTCTTC.

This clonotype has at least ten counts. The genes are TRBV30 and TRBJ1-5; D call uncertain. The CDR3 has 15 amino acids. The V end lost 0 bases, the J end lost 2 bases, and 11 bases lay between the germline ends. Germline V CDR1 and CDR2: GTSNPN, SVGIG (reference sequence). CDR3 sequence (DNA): TGTGCCTGGAGTGTAGGTGGACTTGGCAATCAGCCCCAGCATTTT. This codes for CAWSVGGLGNQPQHF.

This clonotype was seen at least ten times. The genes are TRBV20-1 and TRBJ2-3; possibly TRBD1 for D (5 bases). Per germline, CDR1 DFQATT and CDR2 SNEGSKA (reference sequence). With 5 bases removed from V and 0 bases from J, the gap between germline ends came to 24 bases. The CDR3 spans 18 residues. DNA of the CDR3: TGCAGTGCTCACCCCGGTTTCTCAATAAGGGGTAGCACAGATACGCAGTATTTT. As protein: CSAHPGFSIRGSTDTQYF.

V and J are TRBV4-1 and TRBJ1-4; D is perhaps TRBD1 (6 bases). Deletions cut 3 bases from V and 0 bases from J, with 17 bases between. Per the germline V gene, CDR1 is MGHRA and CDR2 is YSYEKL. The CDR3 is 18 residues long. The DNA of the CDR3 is TGCGCCAGCAGCCACCGCGGGGGGCCGCTTGCAACTAATGAAAAACTGTTTTTT. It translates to CASSHRGGPLATNEKLFF.